The present entry profiles one TCR beta chain with its context. Its antigen specificity is not known. No much larger clonotype is one base removed from it; base qualities were not supplied. The immunoSEQ Assay, a bias-controlled multiplex PCR, was used to amplify TCRbeta CDR3 regions from genomic DNA. Regarding the original processing steps: Within the assay, amplification of reference gene primers was used to estimate how many nucleated cells each sample contained. Sequence reads were collapsed and filtered to measure the absolute abundance of every unique TCRbeta CDR3 rearrangement. For each sample, productive Simpson clonality was calculated as the square root of Simpson's diversity index over productive rearrangements. The table was pulled from immuneACCESS by TCRdb, which kept in-frame rearrangements only. Such tables lose some clones; where checked, under half of the loss comes from unresolved V genes, and the rest has no known cause. The V and J calls and clone size come from that table; D and trimming were worked out from the DNA. The sample table records roughly 190,000 clones; around 84% of these occur just once. The ten largest make up 3.2% of the sample.

This entry comes from a study of blood T cell repertoires in COVID-19 (dated by TCRdb to the early 2020s). General notes on the study: Collaborator samples came from the United States, Italy and Spain and covered acute and convalescent phases of COVID-19. Subjects who had been exposed to COVID-19, were actively infected with it, or had recovered from it provided the deeply sampled blood TCRbeta repertoires that made up the dataset. The repertoires were made available in a free public database intended to serve as a resource for research on the immune response to SARS-CoV-2. Nearly every sample came with metadata listing a de-identified subject ID, COVID-19 status, age in years and sex. Where available, HLA class I and class II types were taken from metadata supplied by the sample provider and were not determined by assay-based typing. Samples were obtained from the ongoing ImmuneRACE study (first 160 participants) and from approximately 1,200 subjects provided by 6 global collaborators. The material from the prospective study consisted of cDNA or gDNA derived from T cells, B-cell-depleted T cells, or PBMCs.

From the cysteine up to the phenylalanine, the CDR3 has a length of 15 residues. The DNA shown is the 45-base CDR3, in frame from base 1. Relative to germline, V is missing 6 bases and J is missing 1 base, with 6 bases of the junction outside any gene match. The germline V gene yields MNHEY for CDR1 and SVGAGI for CDR2. Participants in the prospective study were enrolled through a virtual design, were aged roughly 18 to 100 years, and lived in roughly 24 United States geographic areas. Cohort assignment in the prospective study relied on participant-reported clinical history from a screening survey and a study questionnaire. Recovered participants in ImmuneRACE Cohort 3 were defined as having two consecutive negative NP/OP PCR tests, clearance from a healthcare professional, or resolution of symptoms. Mobile phlebotomists in the prospective study collected whole blood, serum and a nasopharyngeal or oropharyngeal swab from every participant. Over a 2-month period, participants in the prospective study had the option of providing additional blood draws and questionnaires. Blood samples from the prospective study were shipped frozen or at room temperature prior to DNA extraction.

What the authors observed across the whole study: How much clinical and demographic metadata was included differed by source and by participant, and the metadata was provided uncurated.

The rearranged chain carries TRBV6-5 and TRBJ2-7; 10 middle bases align to TRBD2. The specimen sequenced was PBMCs or T cells enriched from blood (not recorded which). The sequence was collected from a woman aged 25 to 39 who had recovered from COVID-19. The bases are TGTGCCAGCAGCGCCCTAGCGGGAGTTTCCTACGAGCAGTACTTC. The resulting protein is CASSALAGVSYEQYF.